Shown below are 24 T cell receptor beta chains from a single sample sequenced in a study of T cell responses to AZD1222 COVID-19 vaccine. The method was immunoSEQ multiplex PCR; TCRdb's version includes in-frame clones alone and lacks a portion of them. Of over 150,000 clones in the sample, around 93% are singletons; the top ten hold around 0.98%. The sequencing used peripheral blood, collected 28 days after the second dose of the MenACWY control vaccine. These receptor sequences come from an adult who received the MenACWY meningococcal vaccine as a control.

This chain links TRBV6-5 with TRBJ2-1; maybe TRBD2 (6 bases). CDR3 length: 14 amino acids. Trimming shortened V by 2 bases and J by 7 bases, and 12 bases separated the two germline ends. Germline V lookup: CDR1 MNHEY, CDR2 SVGAGI. The chain's CDR3 is CASSYAYGGNEQFF. The CDR3 DNA sequence: TGTGCCAGCAGTTACGCCTATGGGGGGAATGAGCAGTTCTTC.

V is TRBV3-1 (or the pseudogene TRBV3-2) and J is TRBJ1-1; D is possibly TRBD1 (6 bases). Trimming took 4 bases from V and 0 from J, leaving 15 bases between them. CDR1 and CDR2 (germline): LGHDT, YNNKEL (reference sequence). This CDR3 is 16 amino acids long. CDR3 in DNA: TGTGCCAGCAGCCTTCGGCATCAGGGGATGAACACTGAAGCTTTCTTT. Its translation is CASSLRHQGMNTEAFF.

The J gene is TRBJ2-3, the V gene TRBV10-1, with TRBD2 identical over 12 bases. Germline assignment: CDR1 WNHNN and CDR2 SYGVQD (reference sequence). The CDR3 has 15 residues. V lost 5 bases, J lost 5 bases, and 5 bases stayed unmatched. The CDR3 DNA sequence: TGCGCCAGCAGTTCTAGCGGGGGGGCGAAAGATACGCAGTATTTT. It encodes CASSSSGGAKDTQYF.

The chain links TRBV24-1 to TRBJ1-5; 10 bases agree with TRBD1. CDR1 and CDR2 (germline): KGHDR, SFDVKD. The V gene end was trimmed by 0 bases and the J gene end by 0 bases; junction bases not matched to a gene: 10. The CDR3 length is 20 residues. The CDR3 nucleotides read TGTGCCACCAGTGATTTGCGATGGGACGACAGGGGGCTTAGCAATCAGCCCCAGCATTTT. Its translation is CATSDLRWDDRGLSNQPQHF.

For this clone: A read error may produce the germline difference seen at one junction end. The chain is built from TRBV7-7 and TRBJ1-2; D uncertain. The CDR3 spans 16 residues. Germline CDR1 reads SSHAT; CDR2 reads FNYEAQ (reference sequence). In DNA form, the CDR3 reads TGTGCTAGCAGCTTAGATCGCAAGGGTCCCAACTATGGCTACACCTTC. Residues: CASSLDRKGPNYGYTF. Together with reference TRBV7-7 and TRBJ1-2, the CDR3 gives the full variable domain: GAGVSQSPRYKVTKRGQDVTLRCDPISSHATLYWYQQALGQGPEFLTYFNYEAQPDKSGLPSDRFSAERPEGSISTLTIQRTEQRDSAMYRCASSLDRKGPNYGYTFGSGTRLTVV.

The gene calls are TRBV7-8 and TRBJ2-3; D not certain. Germline CDR1 reads SGHVS; CDR2 reads FQNEAQ. This CDR3 is built from 15 residues. V lost 5 bases and J lost 6, with 18 bases in between. CDR3 region: CASSPGKRSLDTQYF. CDR3 nucleotide sequence: TGTGCCAGCAGCCCTGGGAAGAGGTCGCTGGATACGCAGTATTTT.

The rearrangement uses TRBV11-2 and TRBJ1-1; D is undetermined. Trimming removed 1 base from V and 6 bases from J, with 9 bases in between. Germline V lookup: CDR1 SGHAT, CDR2 FQNNGV. The CDR3 runs 13 residues. CDR3 nucleotide sequence: TGTGCCAGCAGCTTAGGGCCCGGGCCTGAAGCTTTCTTT. This gives the protein CASSLGPGPEAFF.

V gene TRBV5-4 combines with J gene TRBJ1-1; D possibly corresponds to TRBD1 (6 bases). Germline values: CDR1 SGHNT, CDR2 YYREEE (reference sequence). The CDR3 runs 14 residues. The V gene lost 0 bases and the J gene lost 6 bases, with 12 bases spanning the gap. The CDR3 DNA follows: TGTGCCAGCAGCTTGGGGGCGGAGGGGGCTGAAGCTTTCTTT. It is translated as CASSLGAEGAEAFF.

This clone came up once. The rearrangement uses TRBV5-5 and TRBJ1-6; no clear D. There are 15 residues in the CDR3. Trimming removed 4 bases from V and 5 bases from J, with 13 bases in between. Germline V gene data show CDR1 as SGHKS and CDR2 as YYEKEE (reference sequence). The CDR3 coding sequence is TGTGCCAGCAGCAGACTGACGGGAAATAATTCACCCCTCCACTTT. Protein: CASSRLTGNNSPLHF.

This chain joins TRBV15 and TRBJ2-3; D perhaps matches TRBD2 (6 bases). V lost 0 bases and J lost 7, with 11 bases in between. CDR1 is LNHNV, CDR2 YYDKDF, per germline (reference sequence). This CDR3 has 14 amino acids. CDR3 DNA: TGTGCCACCAGCAGAGATCCCGCGGGATATACGCAGTATTTT. Its protein is CATSRDPAGYTQYF.

This clone showed up just once. The genes are TRBV3-1 (or the pseudogene TRBV3-2) and TRBJ2-7, with D perhaps being TRBD1 or TRBD2 (6 bases each). The CDR3 runs to 15 residues. V was cut by 6 bases and J by 0 bases, with 15 bases left in between. Germline CDR1 reads LGHDT; CDR2 reads YNNKEL (reference sequence). CDR3 sequence: CASSLGGGPSYEQYF. The CDR3 bases are TGTGCCAGCAGTCTCGGAGGGGGGCCCTCCTACGAGCAGTACTTC.

This chain joins TRBV2 and TRBJ1-2; no reliable D call. The CDR3 length is 12 residues. Germline CDR1 and CDR2: SNHLY and FYNNEI. V lost 4 bases and J 4 bases, leaving 7 bases between the germline ends. CDR3 nucleotides: TGTGCCAGCAGTGGGGAGGGCTATGGCTACACCTTC. Protein sequence: CASSGEGYGYTF.

This chain connects TRBV11-2 to TRBJ1-1; 11 bases map to TRBD1. This CDR3 is built from 16 residues. The V segment lost 4 bases and the J segment 4 bases; nucleotides outside the gene matches: 8. Per germline, CDR1 SGHAT and CDR2 FQNNGV. The CDR3: CASSSRTGGRGTEAFF. The CDR3 coding sequence is TGTGCCAGCAGCTCTCGGACAGGGGGCCGGGGCACTGAAGCTTTCTTT. The full variable domain, completed using reference TRBV11-2 and TRBJ1-1, is EAGVAQSPRYKIIEKRQSVAFWCNPISGHATLYWYQQILGQGPKLLIQFQNNGVVDDSQLPKDRFSAERLKGVDSTLKIQPAKLEDSAVYLCASSSRTGGRGTEAFFGQGTRLTVV.

This rearrangement joins TRBV28 to TRBJ1-3; the D gene is possibly TRBD1 (5 bases). Germline V CDR1 and CDR2: MDHEN, SYDVKM. The V end was cut by 2 bases, the J end by 0 bases, with 11 bases between. This CDR3 spans 16 amino acids. The CDR3 DNA reads as TGTGCCAGCAGTTTACTCCCCGGGGCCTCTGGAAACACCATATATTTT. Amino acid sequence: CASSLLPGASGNTIYF.

V gene TRBV5-6 combines with J gene TRBJ1-4, with D unresolved. Trimming took off 0 bases at V and 8 bases at J, with 11 bases between the two ends. The CDR3 sequence is 14 residues long. Germline CDR1 and CDR2: SGHDT and YYEEEE. The CDR3 sequence is CASSLETDKEKLFF. The CDR3 region has the DNA TGTGCCAGCAGCTTGGAAACGGATAAAGAAAAACTGTTTTTT.

The table lists this clone with a count of one. The CDR3 nucleotides read TGTGCCAGCTCACCAGGGACCGCCCTCCGTGCAGGGGGAAACACCATATATTTT. Amino acid sequence: CASSPGTALRAGGNTIYF. The V gene is TRBV18, the J gene TRBJ1-3; maybe TRBD1 (5 bases). Germline V gives CDR1 KGHSH, CDR2 LQKENI. V lost 2 bases, J lost 4 bases, and 21 bases lay in between. The CDR3 loop spans 18 amino acids.

This chain connects TRBV27 to TRBJ1-1; 9 positions match TRBD1. Trimming took 4 bases from V and 4 from J; bases not matched to a gene: 7. The CDR3 sequence is 15 residues long. The germline gives CDR1 MNHEY, CDR2 SMNVEV (reference sequence). The CDR3 sequence: CASSSFGTGTTEAFF. The CDR3 DNA is TGTGCCAGCAGTTCCTTTGGGACAGGGACCACTGAAGCTTTCTTT.

This rearrangement joins TRBV4-1 to TRBJ1-1; 8 bases match TRBD1. V lost 1 base, J lost 3 bases, and 1 base stayed unmatched. Germline V gene data show CDR1 as MGHRA and CDR2 as YSYEKL. CDR3 length equals 14 residues. In DNA form, the CDR3 reads TGCGCCAGCAGCCAAGCAGGGGGCCACACTGAAGCTTTCTTT. Its translation is CASSQAGGHTEAFF.

A single count supports this clone. V and J are TRBV27 and TRBJ1-2, with D tentatively TRBD1 (5 bases). The CDR3 has 14 residues. V gave up 4 bases and J gave up 6 bases, with 15 bases separating them. CDR1 is MNHEY and CDR2 is SMNVEV in the germline V gene (reference sequence). The chain's CDR3 is CASSSGFSANGYTF. The CDR3 DNA reads as TGTGCCAGCAGTTCAGGGTTTTCTGCTAATGGCTACACCTTC.

V is TRBV7-2 and J is TRBJ2-3; TRBD2 agrees at 8 bases. The CDR3 is 12 residues long. Per germline, CDR1 SGHTA and CDR2 FQGNSA. V gave up 1 base and J gave up 11 bases; unmatched junction bases: 2. The CDR3 protein is CASSLVSGGQYF. CDR3 nucleotide sequence: TGTGCCAGCAGCTTAGTAAGCGGGGGGCAGTATTTT.

The chain couples TRBV27 to TRBJ1-1, with 9 bases matching TRBD1. Trimming took 3 bases from V and 3 from J; bases not matched to a gene: 5. CDR1 is MNHEY, CDR2 SMNVEV, per germline (reference sequence). CDR3 length equals 15 residues. CDR3 DNA: TGTGCCAGCAGTTTTCTACAGGGGGCGTACACTGAAGCTTTCTTT. It encodes CASSFLQGAYTEAFF.

This clone was picked up one time. The rearrangement uses TRBV6-5 and TRBJ2-7, with TRBD2 matching over 9 bases. V shed 0 bases and J 4 bases; nucleotides not matched to a gene: 7. Germline V CDR1 and CDR2: MNHEY, SVGAGI. The CDR3 consists of 16 residues. CDR3 residues: CASSYSAAGGIYEQYF. CDR3 bases: TGTGCCAGCAGTTACTCAGCAGCGGGGGGTATTTACGAGCAGTACTTC.

The chain combines TRBV15 with TRBJ2-7; no firm D call. The germline gives CDR1 LNHNV, CDR2 YYDKDF (reference sequence). The CDR3 is 15 residues long. V was pared by 1 base and J by 4 bases, with 14 bases between. CDR3 in DNA: TGTGCCACCAGCAGAGGTGGGCGTTCCCCTTACGAGCAGTACTTC. As protein: CATSRGGRSPYEQYF.

In its sample, this clone was seen once. V gene TRBV10-3 combines with J gene TRBJ1-2; D gene unclear. Per germline, CDR1 ENHRY and CDR2 SYGVKD. Trimming shortened V by 5 bases and J by 2 bases, and 9 bases separated the two germline ends. This CDR3 is built from 13 residues. The CDR3 reads CAISSAANYGYTF. CDR3 bases: TGTGCCATCAGTTCGGCAGCGAACTATGGCTACACCTTC.